The 13 T cell receptor beta chains presented below share a single source sample, sequenced in a study of OX40 agonist ivuxolimab in advanced cancers. Measured with immunoSEQ multiplex PCR; TCRdb has only the in-frame clones, and not every one. The data contain approximately 90,000 clones, roughly nine tenths of them singletons. Sequencing used CD4+ or CD8+ T cells sorted from blood, obtained in a trial of the OX40 agonist ivuxolimab. Receptors originate from an adult with an advanced solid tumor such as melanoma, head and neck, liver or kidney cancer.

The gene calls are TRBV6-6 and TRBJ2-5, with 11 bases aligning to TRBD1. The J call is in doubt because the DNA end fits TRBJ2-7 better. Germline CDR1 MNHNY, CDR2 SVGAGI (reference sequence). CDR3 length equals 15 residues. CDR3 sequence reads: CASREDRGRKYEQYF. CDR3 bases: TGTGCCAGCAGGGAGGACAGGGGGCGGAAATACGAGCAGTACTTC.

This CDR3 reads CASSGQGGYEQYF. The DNA of the CDR3 is TGCGCCAGCAGTGGGCAGGGAGGGTACGAGCAGTACTTC. The chain uses TRBV10-2 and TRBJ2-7; 7 bases are a match to TRBD2. With V trimmed by 4 bases and J by 4 bases, 4 bases remained unmatched. In germline, CDR1 is WSHSY, CDR2 SAAADI. CDR3 length: 13 residues.

The rearrangement joins TRBV27 to TRBJ1-1, with D possibly being TRBD1 (6 bases). The CDR3 totals 16 residues. The germline V gene has CDR1 MNHEY and CDR2 SMNVEV (reference sequence). With 5 bases removed from V and 1 base from J, the gap between germline ends came to 17 bases. The CDR3: CASSPGPEGGNTEAFF. CDR3 coding DNA: TGTGCCAGCAGTCCGGGCCCCGAAGGGGGGAACACTGAAGCTTTCTTT.

V and J are TRBV25-1 and TRBJ1-6, with 9 bases that match TRBD1. CDR3 length equals 16 residues. V dropped 3 bases and J dropped 5; count of bases not matched to a gene: 5. Germline assignment: CDR1 MGHDK and CDR2 SYGVNS. The CDR3 region is CASSEAGTGNNSPLHF. CDR3 in DNA: TGTGCCAGCAGTGAGGCCGGGACAGGGAATAATTCACCCCTCCACTTT.

This chain links TRBV11-2 with TRBJ2-7, with a weak D call TRBD1 (5 bases). The CDR3 totals 14 residues. Germline values: CDR1 SGHAT, CDR2 FQNNGV. V shed 2 bases and J shed 2 bases, with 10 bases lying between them. CDR3 in amino acids: CASSLTDTAYEQYF. The CDR3 DNA is TGTGCCAGCAGCTTAACGGACACAGCCTACGAGCAGTACTTC.

For this clone: At one boundary the junction diverges from the germline segment, which might be a read error. The chain recombines TRBV7-7 with TRBJ2-1; 8 nucleotides agree with TRBD2. Germline-derived CDR1 and CDR2 are SSHAT and FNYEAQ (reference sequence). The CDR3 consists of 15 residues. CDR3 nucleotide sequence: TGTGCTAGCAGCTTGGGACTAGTTTCCTACAATGAGCAGTTCTTC. Its translation: CASSLGLVSYNEQFF.

The chain carries TRBV19 and TRBJ1-1, with D possibly matching TRBD1 (5 bases). The CDR3 length is 13 residues. The V and J ends lost 10 bases and 4 bases respectively, with 16 bases between them. The germline V gene has CDR1 LNHDA and CDR2 SQIVND (reference sequence). In DNA form, the CDR3 reads TGTGCCACTTCCTGGGGGAAGAGCACTGAAGCTTTCTTT. It translates to CATSWGKSTEAFF.

V is TRBV25-1 and J is TRBJ2-1; D assignment may be TRBD1 or TRBD2 (5 bases each). This CDR3 contains 13 residues. Germline CDR1 reads MGHDK; CDR2 reads SYGVNS. V was clipped by 4 bases and J by 14 bases, with 18 bases between them. Here the CDR3 DNA reads TGTGCCAGCAGTGGGGGGAACCGGGACCCGAAGTTCTTC. This gives the protein CASSGGNRDPKFF.

The chain has TRBV9 and TRBJ2-2; D not certain. Germline CDR1 and CDR2: SGDLS and YYNGEE. The CDR3 is made up of 14 amino acids. The V and J ends lost 0 bases and 4 bases respectively, with 7 bases between them. Written as DNA, the CDR3 is TGTGCCAGCAGCGTAGAGGTCTTCACCGGGGAGCTGTTTTTT. It codes for CASSVEVFTGELFF.

The chain uses TRBV7-2 and TRBJ2-1, with 7 positions matching TRBD2. There are 14 residues in the CDR3. CDR1 and CDR2 (germline): SGHTA, FQGNSA. V dropped 3 bases and J dropped 8; count of bases not matched to a gene: 7. CDR3 in amino acids: CASSLGGPGDEQFF. CDR3 sequence (DNA): TGTGCCAGCAGCTTGGGAGGGCCTGGGGATGAGCAGTTCTTC.

This sequence joins TRBV20-1 and TRBJ1-2; no firm D call. The CDR3 is made up of 11 amino acids. Trimming stripped 0 bases from V and 6 bases from J, with 5 bases between. The germline V gene has CDR1 DFQATT and CDR2 SNEGSKA (reference sequence). CDR3 protein: CSARDMDGYTF. Here the CDR3 DNA reads TGCAGTGCTAGAGATATGGATGGCTACACCTTC.

This chain joins TRBV27 and TRBJ1-5; tentative D call: TRBD1 (5 bases). Germline V gene sequence: CDR1 MNHEY, CDR2 SMNVEV (reference sequence). The CDR3 runs 14 residues. V dropped 5 bases and J dropped 4 bases, with 12 bases sitting between them. CDR3 protein: CASSEPGRNQPQHF. The CDR3 DNA follows: TGTGCCAGCAGTGAACCGGGACGGAATCAGCCCCAGCATTTT.

This sequence joins TRBV5-4 and TRBJ1-6; D is unresolved. This CDR3 contains 13 residues. Trimming took 5 bases from V and 7 from J, leaving 10 bases between them. The germline CDR1 and CDR2 sequences are SGHNT and YYREEE (reference sequence). The CDR3 DNA follows: TGTGCCAGCAGGGGAGAGGGAAATTCACCCCTCCACTTT. It codes for CASRGEGNSPLHF.